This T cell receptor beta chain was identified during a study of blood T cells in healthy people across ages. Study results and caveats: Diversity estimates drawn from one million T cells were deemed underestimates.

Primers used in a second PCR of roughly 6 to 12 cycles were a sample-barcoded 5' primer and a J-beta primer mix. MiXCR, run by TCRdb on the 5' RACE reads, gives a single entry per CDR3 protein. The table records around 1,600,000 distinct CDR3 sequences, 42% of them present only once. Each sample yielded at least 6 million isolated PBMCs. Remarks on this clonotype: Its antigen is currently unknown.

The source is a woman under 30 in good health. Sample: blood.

CDR3 nucleotide sequence: TGTGCCAGCAGTACCTCGACAGATTTGAACACTGAAGCTTTCTTT. Protein product: CASSTSTDLNTEAFF. V is TRBV28 and J is TRBJ1-1; the D gene is possibly TRBD1 (5 bases). The germline V gene encodes CDR1 MDHEN and CDR2 SYDVKM. V shed 5 bases and J shed 0 bases, with 13 bases lying between them. The CDR3 has 15 amino acids.